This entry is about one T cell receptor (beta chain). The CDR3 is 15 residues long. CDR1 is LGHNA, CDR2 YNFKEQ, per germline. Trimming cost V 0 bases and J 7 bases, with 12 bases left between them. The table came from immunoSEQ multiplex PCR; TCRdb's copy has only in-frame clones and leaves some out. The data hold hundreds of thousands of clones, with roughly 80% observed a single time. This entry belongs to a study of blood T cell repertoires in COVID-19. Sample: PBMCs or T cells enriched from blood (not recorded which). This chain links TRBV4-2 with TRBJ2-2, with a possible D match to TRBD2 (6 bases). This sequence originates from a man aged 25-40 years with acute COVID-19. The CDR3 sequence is CASSQEEGTGGELFF. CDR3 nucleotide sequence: TGTGCCAGCAGCCAAGAGGAGGGAACGGGCGGGGAGCTGTTTTTT.